This T cell receptor beta chain was identified in a study of T cell clones after liver transplantation. Comments on this clone: Antigen specificity is unknown.

General study results and limits: Compared with third party-reactive sequences, donor-reactive ones declined more, independent of withdrawal success.

Repertoires were generated with immunoSEQ multiplex PCR, while TCRdb's copy carries only in-frame clones and drops some. Counted here are more than 95,000 clones, 75% to 95% occurring once; the ten biggest clones make up around 0.83%. The source of this sequence is a human patient who received a liver transplant. Part of the T cell pool may stem from the graft donor. The sequencing here drew on CD4+ T cells from blood, taken 12 months after liver transplant.

CDR3 in DNA: TGCGCCAGCAGCTTGGACGGGGGCGGCGACGAGCAGTACTTC. Protein: CASSLDGGGDEQYF. The chain has TRBV5-1 and TRBJ2-7; either TRBD1 or TRBD2 may supply D (6 bases each). Germline V lookup: CDR1 SGHRS, CDR2 YFSETQ. V gave up 0 bases and J gave up 5 bases, with 12 bases separating them. This CDR3 is 14 amino acids long.